The clone carrying this T cell receptor beta chain was found many times. Its antigen is unidentified. Only healthy Caucasians were enrolled as donors. In TCRdb, the 5' RACE reads were re-called with MiXCR into one record per CDR3 protein. The data contain 690,000 or so distinct CDR3 sequences, less than 7% of them seen just once; the ten biggest clones take up approximately 1.6%. CDR3 length: 14 amino acids. V was pared by 6 bases and J by 4 bases, with 6 bases of the junction left unmatched. Per germline, CDR1 MNHEY and CDR2 SMNVEV (reference sequence). This record belongs to a study of identical twins. Study-wide points: Its conclusions, products of cross-sectional statistical analysis, did not come from following the same donors.

This receptor was obtained from a man between 18 and 35 years old in good health. The sequencing sample was made of naive T cells sorted from blood. This chain joins TRBV27 and TRBJ2-7, with 10 bases aligning to TRBD1. For the CDR3, the DNA is TGTGCCAGCAGCCACGGACAGGGGGGTTACGAGCAGTACTTC. Its translation is CASSHGQGGYEQYF.